This T cell receptor beta chain appears in the sequencing data of a study of graft-versus-host responses after intestinal transplantation. As for the study in general: Isolated intestinal, liver-intestinal, or multivisceral transplants were what recipients had. The study gave all recipients anti-thymocyte globulin induction, then tacrolimus and steroids for approximately three years. Whole-study findings and limits: Recipient marrow showed GvH clones, some seen first in ileum or blood.

Clones were read by immunoSEQ multiplex PCR, and TCRdb kept only the in-frame ones, dropping some. The sample gives approximately 46,000 clones, roughly 84% of which show up once; around 0.48% is in the top ten. About this clone itself: Its matching antigen is unknown.

Here the sequenced sample was unstimulated CD4+ T cells sorted from spleen or lymph node cells, taken before transplant. The sequence derives from a human donor who was the organ donor for an intestinal transplant.

CDR3 amino acids: CASSLGLAGLGELFF. CDR3 DNA sequence: TGTGCCAGCAGCCTCGGACTAGCGGGGCTCGGGGAGCTGTTTTTT. The rearrangement uses TRBV9 and TRBJ2-2; 12 nucleotides line up with TRBD2. The trim removed 4 bases at V and 7 bases at J, leaving 5 bases unmatched. Germline V gene data show CDR1 as SGDLS and CDR2 as YYNGEE. There are 15 residues in the CDR3.